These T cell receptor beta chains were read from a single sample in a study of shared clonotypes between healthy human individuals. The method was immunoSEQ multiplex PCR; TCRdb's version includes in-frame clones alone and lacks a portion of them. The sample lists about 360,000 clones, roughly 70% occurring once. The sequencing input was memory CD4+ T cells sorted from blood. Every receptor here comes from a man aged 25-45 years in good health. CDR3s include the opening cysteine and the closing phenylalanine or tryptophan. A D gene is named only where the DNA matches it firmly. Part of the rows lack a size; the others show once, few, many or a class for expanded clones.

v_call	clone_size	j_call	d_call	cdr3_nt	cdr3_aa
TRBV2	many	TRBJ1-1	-	TGTGCCAGCAGTCTAGGATATAACACTGAAGCTTTCTTT	CASSLGYNTEAFF
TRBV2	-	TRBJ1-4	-	TGTGCCAGCGGGATAAAGGCGAGCGAAAAACTGTTTTTT	CASGIKASEKLFF
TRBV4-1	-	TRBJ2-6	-	TGCGCCAGCAGCCAAGATGGCAGGGTCCCGGTTGGGGCCAACGTCCTGACTTTC	CASSQDGRVPVGANVLTF
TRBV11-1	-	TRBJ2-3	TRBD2	TGTGCCAGCAGTACCGAGCGGGAGGACACAGATACGCAGTATTTT	CASSTEREDTDTQYF
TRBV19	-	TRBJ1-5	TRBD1	TGTGCCAGTAGTATCTGGGCAGGGGGCGGTCAGCCCCAGCATTTT	CASSIWAGGGQPQHF
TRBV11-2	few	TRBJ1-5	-	TGTGCCAGCAGCATAGGTCTGGATCAGCCCCAGCATTTT	CASSIGLDQPQHF
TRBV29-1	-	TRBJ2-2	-	TGCAGCGTTGGATGGAGAACCGGGCCTAGGGGCACCGGGGAGCTGTTTTTT	CSVGWRTGPRGTGELFF
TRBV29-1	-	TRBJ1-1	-	TGCAGCGTTGAAGAGGGGTGGGGAGCTTTCTTT	CSVEEGWGAFF
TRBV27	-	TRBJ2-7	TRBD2	TGTGCCAGCAGTTTGTCCATCGCGGGAGACCCCTCCGAGCAGTACTTC	CASSLSIAGDPSEQYF
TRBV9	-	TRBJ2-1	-	TGTGCCAGCAGCGTAGTAGGGGCAGGAATCACTTTGAATGAGCAGTTCTTC	CASSVVGAGITLNEQFF
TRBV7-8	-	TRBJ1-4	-	TGTGCCAGCAGCCCTCCGGCTTTGGACCCCAATGAAAAACTGTTTTTT	CASSPPALDPNEKLFF
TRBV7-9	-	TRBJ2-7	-	TGTGCCAGCAGCTTAATCGGGGGTGAGCAGTACTTC	CASSLIGGEQYF
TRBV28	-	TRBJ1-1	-	TGTGCCAGCAGTGAACAGTACATGAACACTGAAGCTTTCTTT	CASSEQYMNTEAFF
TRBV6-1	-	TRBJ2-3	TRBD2	TGTGCCAGCCGTAGACTAGCGGGAGTGAGAGATACGCAGTATTTT	CASRRLAGVRDTQYF